This T cell receptor (beta chain) was obtained from a study of vaccination and CD4 T cells after COVID-19. This sample's treatment: roughly 10-day PBMC culture with coronavirus spike peptide pools or control peptides (ViraFEST assay). Millions of PBMCs went into each well for culture with about 9.5 IU/ml IL-2 and 10 ug/ml peptide pools. The CDR3 is made up of 15 amino acids. The germline V gene encodes CDR1 MDHEN and CDR2 SYDVKM. The ends were cut back, 5 bases at V and 1 base at J, with 14 bases in the middle. As for this clonotype: Its antigen is as yet unknown.

With the Oncomine TCR Beta short-read assay, DNA from cultured CD4+ T cells was sequenced. One entry per CDR3 protein, called by TCRdb with MiXCR from the PCR reads. Of around 16,000 distinct CDR3 sequences in the sample, about three quarters are singletons; the top ten hold about 4.2%. The rearrangement links TRBV28 to TRBJ1-2; D possibly corresponds to TRBD1 (5 bases). This clonotype was obtained from a human donor who had recovered from COVID-19. Sequencing was performed on CD4+ T cells from blood, cultured in vitro. DNA for the CDR3: TGTGCCAGCAGTAAGACAGACTTCTTTAACTATGGCTACACCTTC. Translated: CASSKTDFFNYGYTF.